This T cell receptor (beta chain) was sequenced for a study of cytomegalovirus exposure and HLA in healthy donors. Study-wide context: A data release that came early held 75 million to 85 million unique TCRs from HLA-typed donors. Points from the study as a whole: It was reported in a later analysis that an Asian-associated ancestry cluster showed fewer N-insertions than the approximately 670-donor mean.

The PCR had 60 Vbeta and 13 Jbeta primers. TCRdb's table, derived via immunoSEQ multiplex PCR, lists solely in-frame clones and lacks some. The sample has 75,000 to 100,000 clones, around 75% seen once. About this clone: Its antigen is currently unknown.

CDR3 length: 15 amino acids. The germline V gene encodes CDR1 MNHEY and CDR2 SMNVEV (reference sequence). Trimming stripped 3 bases from V and 7 bases from J, with 15 bases between. The sequenced material came from PBMCs. The receptor was derived from a man aged 18 to 29 in good health and CMV-seropositive. The chain is built from TRBV27 and TRBJ1-4; D gene uncertain. This CDR3 reads CASSFRGTGSEKLFF. The DNA of the CDR3 is TGTGCCAGCAGTTTTCGGGGAACGGGTAGTGAAAAACTGTTTTTT. Based on the CDR3 plus reference TRBV27 and TRBJ1-4, the full variable domain is EAQVTQNPRYLITVTGKKLTVTCSQNMNHEYMSWYRQDPGLGLRQIYYSMNVEVTDKGDVPEGYKVSRKEKRNFPLILESPSPNQTSLYFCASSFRGTGSEKLFFGSGTQLSVL.